This note documents a single TCR beta chain sequence. Its specificity is unknown. This record belongs to a study of CD8 T cells in ankylosing spondylitis. Whole-study findings and limits: Ankylosing spondylitis blood appeared to carry a characteristic TCR beta motif of roughly eight highly homologous variants.

The TCR beta libraries were generated through quantitative 5'-RACE incorporating molecular barcodes. MiXCR, run by TCRdb on the 5' RACE reads, gives a single entry per CDR3 protein. The sample contains some 240,000 distinct CDR3 sequences, 6% to 8.5% of which appear only once. Germline CDR1 LNHNV, CDR2 YYDKDF (reference sequence). V gave up 3 bases and J gave up 7 bases, with 18 bases separating them. The CDR3 has 15 residues. The sequencing sample was made of blood, either unsorted or a sorted T cell fraction (not recorded which). This chain links TRBV15 with TRBJ2-5; D might be TRBD1 (6 bases). This receptor was obtained from a male donor with ankylosing spondylitis. This CDR3 reads CATSRALGALGTQYF. In DNA, the CDR3 is TGTGCCACCAGCAGGGCGCTGGGGGCCCTAGGGACCCAGTACTTC.